This T cell receptor beta chain was recorded in a study of shared clonotypes between healthy human individuals. As handled by the study authors: For the immunoSEQ data, sequences were junction-only without quality scores, so filtering differed. Sequenced by immunoSEQ multiplex PCR; TCRdb stores in-frame clones only, minus some. The DNA was the basis for D and trimming; V, J and clone size are from that table. The table lists about 690,000 clones, around 91% of them singletons, with 30% to 40% in the top ten. CD8 memory cells included CD45RO+ cells plus CCR7-negative CD45RA+ TemRA cells. Trimming shortened V by 11 bases and J by 2 bases, and 12 bases separated the two germline ends. CDR1 LNHDA and CDR2 SQIVND come from the germline V gene (reference sequence). CDR3 size: 13 residues.

The rearrangement links TRBV19 to TRBJ2-2; D uncertain. The receptor's source is a man between 18 and 35 years old in good health. Some clones in this sample may be carry-over from other donors' samples. The sequencing sample was made of memory CD8+ T cells from PBMCs. Subset noted: CD45RO+ cells pooled with CCR7-negative TemRA cells. The CDR3 is CASWGFNTGELFF. The CDR3 nucleotides are TGTGCCTCGTGGGGTTTCAACACCGGGGAGCTGTTTTTT.